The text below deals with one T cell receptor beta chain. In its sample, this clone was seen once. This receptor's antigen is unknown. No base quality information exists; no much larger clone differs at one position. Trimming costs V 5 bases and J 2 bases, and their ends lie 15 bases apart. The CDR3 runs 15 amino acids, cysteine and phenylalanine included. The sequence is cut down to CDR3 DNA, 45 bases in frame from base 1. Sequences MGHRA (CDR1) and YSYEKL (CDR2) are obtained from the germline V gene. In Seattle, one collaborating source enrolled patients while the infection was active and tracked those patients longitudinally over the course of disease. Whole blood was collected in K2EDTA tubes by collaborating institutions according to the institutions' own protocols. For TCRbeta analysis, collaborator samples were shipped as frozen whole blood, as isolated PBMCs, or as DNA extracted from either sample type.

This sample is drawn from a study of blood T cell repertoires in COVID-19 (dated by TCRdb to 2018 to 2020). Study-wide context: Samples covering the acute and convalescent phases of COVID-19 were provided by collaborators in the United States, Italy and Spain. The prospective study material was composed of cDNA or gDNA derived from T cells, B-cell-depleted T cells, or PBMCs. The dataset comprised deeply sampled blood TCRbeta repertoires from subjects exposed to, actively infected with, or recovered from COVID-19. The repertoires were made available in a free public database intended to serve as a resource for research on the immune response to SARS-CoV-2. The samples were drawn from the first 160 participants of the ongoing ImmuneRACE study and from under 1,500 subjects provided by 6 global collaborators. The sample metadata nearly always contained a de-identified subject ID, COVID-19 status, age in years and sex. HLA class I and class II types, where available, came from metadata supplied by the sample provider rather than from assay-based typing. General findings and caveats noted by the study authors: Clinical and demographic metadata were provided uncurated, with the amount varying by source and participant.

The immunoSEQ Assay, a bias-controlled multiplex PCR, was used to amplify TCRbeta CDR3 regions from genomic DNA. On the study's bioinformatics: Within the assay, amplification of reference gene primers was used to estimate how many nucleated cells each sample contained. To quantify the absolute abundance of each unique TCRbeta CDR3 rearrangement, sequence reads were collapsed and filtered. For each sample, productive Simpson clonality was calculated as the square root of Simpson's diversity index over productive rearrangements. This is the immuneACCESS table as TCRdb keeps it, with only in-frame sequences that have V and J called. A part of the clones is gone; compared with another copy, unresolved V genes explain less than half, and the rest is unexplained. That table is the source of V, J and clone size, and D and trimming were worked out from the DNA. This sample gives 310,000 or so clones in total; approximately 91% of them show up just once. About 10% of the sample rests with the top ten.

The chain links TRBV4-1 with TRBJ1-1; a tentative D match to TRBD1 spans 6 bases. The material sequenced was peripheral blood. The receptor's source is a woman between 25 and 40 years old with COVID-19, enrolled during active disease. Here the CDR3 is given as CASSSSDRRNTEAFF. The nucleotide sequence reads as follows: TGCGCCAGCAGCTCAAGTGACAGGCGAAACACTGAAGCTTTCTTT.